The entry that follows covers one TCR beta chain sequence. There is no known antigen for this receptor. No much larger clone is present one base from it, and per-base qualities are unavailable. Trimming takes 6 bases off V and 4 bases off J; junction bases not matched to a gene: 4. Looking up the germline V gene yields CDR1 MNHNS and CDR2 SASEGT. There are 13 amino acids in the CDR3, from cysteine to phenylalanine inclusive. Solely the CDR3 DNA is kept, with 39 bases framed from the first base. The sample is drawn from a study of glioma-infiltrating T cells after dendritic cell vaccination listed by TCRdb under 2016. Some background on the complete study: The cohort comprised roughly 15 glioblastoma patients from Phase I and II dendritic cell vaccination trials, 9 newly diagnosed and 6 with recurrent disease. Between the early 2000s and the early 2010s, patients were given autologous tumor lysate-pulsed dendritic cell vaccination. To make the vaccine, monocyte-derived dendritic cells were cultured for roughly seven days with IL-4 and GM-CSF and then pulsed overnight with autologous tumor lysate. Each patient was given three intradermal dendritic cell vaccine injections, spaced two weeks apart, in the arm below the axilla. In glioblastoma patients vaccinated with dendritic cells, deep sequencing of TCR beta CDR3 regions served to measure the amount of tumor-infiltrating lymphocytes and to compare repertoires between tumor and blood. TCR sequencing metrics, including TIL content and tumor-blood repertoire overlap, were correlated with survival after dendritic cell vaccination.

General study outcomes and caveats: The three-group TCR overlap response model was characterized as speculative, and prospective validation of the model was stated to be required. TCR clonality showed no direct relationship with survival, which suggests that a diverse polyclonal response may be important. The cohort was small and heterogeneous, few patients had complete blood and tumor sets, and even fewer had initial-recurrent tumor pairs. Longer time to progression and overall survival after dendritic cell vaccination were predicted by higher estimated pretreatment TIL content.

Using the immunoSEQ assay, TCRB CDR3 regions were amplified from approximately 2.1 micrograms of genomic DNA, or from all available DNA when less than that was on hand. For multiplex PCR, 60 forward primers for TCR V beta segments and 13 reverse primers for J beta segments were used. To estimate reads per starting template, synthetic control templates were spiked into each sample at limiting dilution. The Illumina HiSeq System generated sequencing reads of 87 bp. The source study handled its data this way. PCR and sequencing errors were removed by a nearest neighbor algorithm that merged closely related sequences. TCR overlap was measured as the percentage of unique tumor TCR beta sequences also present in the same patient's peripheral blood. What TCRdb holds here is the immuneACCESS table cut down to in-frame rearrangements. Part of the clones is not present; checked against another copy, under half of the missing clones reflect an unresolved V gene, and the others are unexplained. V, J and clone size are those of that table, while D and trimming were read from the DNA. The sample table shows about 76,000 clones, and around 90% are seen once. The ten largest clones capture approximately 2% of the sample.

The intended sense of this specimen's time point label: after dendritic cell vaccination, including at tumor progression/relapse. Selection of patients required sufficient residual fresh-frozen tumor tissue and over two years of available survival data. None of the glioblastoma patients carried an isocitrate dehydrogenase mutation, although molecular status otherwise varied. PBMC were collected before vaccination, two weeks after the third vaccination, and at tumor progression if progression occurred. The Qiagen DNeasy Blood extraction Kit was used to extract genomic DNA. The receptor chain draws on TRBV6-1 and TRBJ2-7, with TRBD1 matching 9 junction bases. Here the sequenced sample was blood, taken after dendritic cell vaccination. This receptor was identified in a human donor with glioblastoma. The DNA sequence follows: TGTGCCAGCAGGGGACAGGGCATTTACGAGCAGTACTTC. The resulting protein is CASRGQGIYEQYF.